This T cell receptor beta chain was sequenced during a study of early T cells in non-severe SARS-CoV-2 infection. Study-level information: Bulk RNA isolated from unsorted whole blood underwent sequencing; chains were not paired.

For this clonotype: The antigen is unknown.

Each single cDNA molecule received a unique molecular identifier. TCRdb reprocessed the 5' RACE reads with MiXCR, giving one entry per CDR3 protein. The profile shows under 60,000 distinct CDR3 sequences, less than 9.5% of them singletons. General study points: Reliance on VDJdb matching favored anti-spike CD8 responses; private and CD4 specificities were missed.

The CDR3 is made up of 13 amino acids. J gave up 6 bases and V 6 bases, and 4 bases lay outside the gene matches. Looked up from germline, CDR1 is LNHNV and CDR2 is YYDKDF (reference sequence). V and J are TRBV15 and TRBJ1-4, with 7 bases identical to TRBD1. The TCR originated in an adult who was a healthcare worker with PCR-confirmed SARS-CoV-2 infection or an uninfected control (not recorded which). This specimen consisted of whole blood, obtained at baseline. The CDR3 sequence: CATRRQGDEKLFF. CDR3 DNA sequence: TGTGCCACCAGGCGGCAGGGGGATGAAAAACTGTTTTTT.